This T cell receptor (beta chain) was identified in a study of T cell responses to AZD1222 COVID-19 vaccine. The method was immunoSEQ multiplex PCR; TCRdb's version includes in-frame clones alone and lacks a portion of them. This sample has about 150,000 clones, with roughly nine tenths found just once. Regarding this clone: The antigen remains unidentified.

Germline CDR1 and CDR2: KGHSH and LQKENI. The CDR3 is 13 residues long. The V end lost 8 bases, the J end lost 1 base, and 11 bases lay between the germline ends. Notes on the study in general: Donors were largely white British and mainly female; clonal diversity was possibly underestimated. Nearly half of spike-specific TCRs reportedly go after variant regions that carry no mutations.

This receptor was obtained from an adult in good health. The gene calls are TRBV18 and TRBJ1-1; D is perhaps TRBD1 (6 bases). The source material was peripheral blood, sampled on day 0 of MenACWY control vaccination. The CDR3 spells CASTTGQNTEAFF. CDR3 nucleotides: TGTGCCAGCACGACAGGTCAGAACACTGAAGCTTTCTTT. Together with reference TRBV18 and TRBJ1-1, the CDR3 gives the full variable domain: NAGVMQNPRHLVRRRGQEARLRCSPMKGHSHVYWYRQLPEEGLKFMVYLQKENIIDESGMPKERFSAEFPKEGPSILRIQQVVRGDSAAYFCASTTGQNTEAFFGQGTRLTVV.